The 29 T cell receptor beta chains reported below all come from one sample, sequenced in a study of blood T cells in healthy people across ages. Primers used in a second PCR of about 6 to 11 cycles were a sample-barcoded 5' primer and a J-beta primer mix. One entry per CDR3 protein, called by TCRdb with MiXCR from the 5' RACE reads. The sample carries roughly 1,700,000 distinct CDR3 sequences, 28% recorded once. Input material: blood. The receptors here all came from a woman under 40 in good health.

This clonotype was detected only a few times. The junction and the germline gene differ at one end; a read error may be behind it. The rearrangement uses TRBV9 and TRBJ2-6; TRBD1 or TRBD2 may be the D gene (6 bases each). Per germline, CDR1 SGDLS and CDR2 YYNGEE. This CDR3 is built from 16 residues. CDR3 in DNA: TGTGCCAGCAGCGTAGGGGGGGCAGGTGGGGCCGACGTCCTGACTTTC. Protein: CASSVGGAGGADVLTF.

This clonotype has more than one count but fewer than ten. The chain recombines TRBV29-1 with TRBJ2-1, with D perhaps TRBD1 or TRBD2 (5 bases each). The germline V gene encodes CDR1 SQVTM and CDR2 ANQGSEA. The V end lost 7 bases, the J end lost 10 bases, and 14 bases lay between the germline ends. The CDR3 has 11 residues. The CDR3 DNA follows: TGCAGCGATGGGGGTGGAGGAGAGCAGTTCTTC. Its protein product is CSDGGGGEQFF.

Only a few counts were recorded for this clonotype. CDR3 coding DNA: TGCAGTGCTAGAGATGCTAGCGGGAGTGATACGCAGTATTTT. This sequence encodes CSARDASGSDTQYF. The V and J genes are TRBV20-1 and TRBJ2-3; 10 positions agree with TRBD2. The CDR3 sequence is 14 residues long. V was clipped by 0 bases and J by 6 bases; unmatched bases: 3. Germline V gene lookup returns CDR1 DFQATT and CDR2 SNEGSKA (reference sequence).

This clonotype was observed a handful of times. This may arise from a read error, as a much more abundant clone is one base away. The chain joins TRBV9 to TRBJ2-3; D remains ambiguous. Germline V CDR1 and CDR2: SGDLS, YYNGEE. This CDR3 has 14 amino acids. V lost 0 bases and J lost 10, with 15 bases in between. The CDR3 sequence is CASSVEASKDAQYF. In DNA form, the CDR3 reads TGTGCCAGCAGCGTAGAAGCGAGTAAGGATGCGCAGTATTTT.

The V gene is TRBV6-6, the J gene TRBJ1-4, with 7 nucleotides matching TRBD1. Trimming at V came to 8 bases and at J to 3 bases, leaving 3 bases not matched to a gene. Per germline, CDR1 MNHNY and CDR2 SVGAGI (reference sequence). The CDR3 spans 13 residues. The CDR3 bases are TGTGCCAGCCGACAGGGTCCTAATGAAAAACTGTTTTTT. Its translation: CASRQGPNEKLFF.

V usage is TRBV9 and J usage is TRBJ2-7; D could derive from TRBD1 or TRBD2 (5 bases each). V was cut by 0 bases and J by 3 bases, with 13 bases left in between. The CDR3 totals 15 residues. The germline gives CDR1 SGDLS, CDR2 YYNGEE. The CDR3 spells CASSVAPRDGYEQYF. As DNA, the CDR3 is TGTGCCAGCAGCGTAGCCCCCAGGGACGGCTACGAGCAGTACTTC.

The chain is built from TRBV24-1 and TRBJ2-5; D is ambiguous. CDR3 length: 14 residues. The germline V gene has CDR1 KGHDR and CDR2 SFDVKD. Trimming pared 3 bases from V and 11 bases from J, leaving 18 bases between. CDR3 in amino acids: CATSDPDGTNEQYF. CDR3 DNA: TGTGCCACCAGTGATCCGGACGGAACCAATGAGCAGTACTTC.

A few counts support this clonotype. CDR3 sequence reads: CSASEGGADIQYF. CDR3 bases: TGCAGTGCGTCCGAAGGGGGCGCGGACATTCAGTACTTC. The chain links TRBV20-1 to TRBJ2-4; 7 nucleotides line up with TRBD1. Germline V CDR1 and CDR2: DFQATT, SNEGSKA (reference sequence). This CDR3 comprises 13 residues. The V segment lost 6 bases and the J segment 8 bases; nucleotides outside the gene matches: 10.

This chain links TRBV7-9 with TRBJ2-1; tentatively, D is TRBD2 (6 bases). Trimming removed 1 base from V and 10 bases from J, with 14 bases in between. This CDR3 region has 14 residues. Germline CDR1 SEHNR, CDR2 FQNEAQ (reference sequence). This CDR3 reads CASSLGRDSLEQFF. The CDR3 nucleotides read TGTGCCAGCAGCTTAGGTAGGGACTCCTTGGAGCAGTTCTTC.

The J gene is TRBJ2-3, the V gene TRBV5-1; possibly TRBD2 for D (7 bases). The CDR3 is 16 amino acids. V lost 0 bases and J lost 4, with 15 bases in between. Germline loops: CDR1 SGHRS, CDR2 YFSETQ. CDR3 residues: CASSLEGGGYSDTQYF. Here the CDR3 DNA reads TGCGCCAGCAGCTTGGAGGGGGGGGGCTACTCAGATACGCAGTATTTT.

This clonotype was counted only a few times. The V gene is TRBV20-1, the J gene TRBJ2-1; no clear D. The CDR3 is 16 residues long. Germline lookup yields CDR1 DFQATT and CDR2 SNEGSKA (reference sequence). V was clipped by 0 bases and J by 7 bases, with 19 bases between them. This CDR3 is CSARENIRLNGNEQFF. CDR3 nucleotide sequence: TGCAGTGCTAGAGAAAACATCAGGTTAAATGGGAATGAGCAGTTCTTC.

This clonotype was seen more than once but under ten times. The gene calls are TRBV30 and TRBJ2-5; D not certain. V lost 6 bases and J lost 4, with 9 bases in between. CDR3 size: 11 residues. The germline gives CDR1 GTSNPN, CDR2 SVGIG (reference sequence). The CDR3: CACLLRETQYF. The CDR3 nucleotides read TGTGCCTGTCTCCTCCGAGAGACCCAGTACTTC.

This clonotype came up many times. The rearrangement links TRBV10-3 to TRBJ1-2; TRBD1 is a possible D gene (5 bases). The length of the CDR3 is 14 residues. The germline V and J ends were trimmed by 4 bases and 8 bases, with 17 bases remaining between them. Germline-derived CDR1 and CDR2 are ENHRY and SYGVKD. The CDR3 DNA reads TGTGCCATCAGTGGAAGCACGGGGACCGGAGGCTACACCTTC. This sequence encodes CAISGSTGTGGYTF.

J is TRBJ2-5 and V is TRBV7-8; TRBD1 is a possible D gene (6 bases). The CDR3 loop spans 14 amino acids. Trimming cost V 4 bases and J 5 bases, with 14 bases left between them. Germline V gene lookup returns CDR1 SGHVS and CDR2 FQNEAQ. The CDR3 DNA follows: TGTGCCAGCAGCTCACAGGGTTGGTACGAGACCCAGTACTTC. It specifies CASSSQGWYETQYF.

This clonotype was seen at least ten times. The chain joins TRBV5-1 to TRBJ2-5; D is unclear. Germline V gene sequence: CDR1 SGHRS, CDR2 YFSETQ. V lost 4 bases and J 1 base, leaving 14 bases between the germline ends. The CDR3 contains 15 residues. CDR3 sequence: CASSADRVGQETQYF. Here the CDR3 DNA reads TGCGCCAGCAGCGCCGACCGGGTGGGCCAAGAGACCCAGTACTTC.

A few counts support this clonotype. V is TRBV5-1 and J is TRBJ2-7; D tentatively reads TRBD1 or TRBD2 (5 bases each). Germline V CDR1 and CDR2: SGHRS, YFSETQ. V lost 0 bases and J 6 bases, leaving 16 bases between the germline ends. CDR3 length: 15 amino acids. The DNA for the CDR3 is TGCGCCAGCAGCTTGGAAGGGACCGTTCTTCCCGAGCAGTACTTC. Protein product: CASSLEGTVLPEQYF.

The CDR3 coding sequence is TGCAGCGTTGCGGGGGAATCGAACGAGCAGTACTTC. The encoded protein is CSVAGESNEQYF. The J gene is TRBJ2-7, the V gene TRBV29-1; tentatively, D is TRBD2 (6 bases). V gave up 4 bases and J gave up 5 bases, with 12 bases separating them. This CDR3 has 12 residues. Looked up from germline, CDR1 is SQVTM and CDR2 is ANQGSEA.

The J gene is TRBJ2-2, the V gene TRBV12-3 or TRBV12-4, with D maybe TRBD2 (5 bases). The CDR3 extends over 14 amino acids. V lost 2 bases and J lost 8, with 12 bases in between. CDR3 residues: CASSLSGRAGELFF. Here the CDR3 DNA reads TGTGCCAGCAGTTTAAGTGGGAGAGCTGGGGAGCTGTTTTTT.

This clonotype was seen repeatedly, ten times or more. This chain joins TRBV12-3 or TRBV12-4 and TRBJ2-3; TRBD2 matches at 7 bases. With V trimmed by 5 bases and J by 6 bases, 8 bases remained unmatched. The length of the CDR3 is 14 residues. CDR3 nucleotide sequence: TGTGCCAGCAGTCTCCAGCGGGGAGGGGATACGCAGTATTTT. The encoded protein is CASSLQRGGDTQYF.

The V gene is TRBV7-2, the J gene TRBJ2-5, with TRBD1 identical over 8 bases. V was pared by 5 bases and J by 5 bases, with 7 bases of the junction left unmatched. This CDR3 has 14 residues. The germline V gene encodes CDR1 SGHTA and CDR2 FQGNSA. CDR3 residues: CASSVDRVGETQYF. CDR3 DNA: TGTGCCAGCAGCGTGGACAGGGTTGGGGAGACCCAGTACTTC.

This clonotype was picked up one time. The chain joins TRBV14 to TRBJ2-5; D not certain. Trimming removed 5 bases at V and 11 bases at J, with 18 bases between. This CDR3 is built from 13 residues. The germline CDR1 and CDR2 sequences are SGHDN and FVKESK. The CDR3 here is CASSSRHFGEQYF. CDR3 nucleotides: TGTGCCAGCAGCTCCCGGCACTTCGGTGAGCAGTACTTC.

The chain combines TRBV6-5 with TRBJ2-7; 12 bases agree with TRBD2. The junction had 5 bases not matched to a gene; V was cut back by 2 bases and J by 3 bases. The CDR3 is 16 residues long. Germline V gene sequence: CDR1 MNHEY, CDR2 SVGAGI. The CDR3 nucleotides are TGTGCCAGCAGTTACCCAGCTAGCGGGAGGGGCTACGAGCAGTACTTC. Protein: CASSYPASGRGYEQYF.

This clonotype was detected only a few times. The J gene is TRBJ2-1, the V gene TRBV7-9, with TRBD2 matching over 10 bases. The CDR3 loop spans 15 amino acids. V trimming: 3 bases; J trimming: 8 bases; junction bases outside the gene matches: 7. CDR1 is SEHNR, CDR2 FQNEAQ, per germline (reference sequence). DNA of the CDR3: TGTGCCAGCAGCTTTAGCAGCGGGGGGGCCCATGAGCAGTTCTTC. Translating it yields CASSFSSGGAHEQFF. The whole variable domain, filled in from reference TRBV7-9 and TRBJ2-1, reads DTGVSQNPRHKITKRGQNVTFRCDPISEHNRLYWYRQTLGQGPEFLTYFQNEAQLEKSRLLSDRFSAERPKGSFSTLEIQRTEQGDSAMYLCASSFSSGGAHEQFFGPGTRLTVL.

This clonotype was observed a few times. J is TRBJ1-2 and V is TRBV18; TRBD1 is a possible D gene (6 bases). Germline lookup yields CDR1 KGHSH and CDR2 LQKENI. The germline V and J ends were trimmed by 3 bases and 3 bases, with 17 bases remaining between them. CDR3 size: 16 residues. DNA for the CDR3: TGTGCCAGCTCACCTTACCTATTACAGGGCGACTATGGCTACACCTTC. Its protein is CASSPYLLQGDYGYTF.

The genes are TRBV29-1 and TRBJ2-2; 7 bases fit TRBD2. Germline V lookup: CDR1 SQVTM, CDR2 ANQGSEA. J gave up 7 bases and V 8 bases, and 13 bases lay outside the gene matches. The CDR3 totals 14 residues. CDR3 loop: CSSTGGSVDGELFF. The CDR3 DNA follows: TGCAGCTCAACCGGCGGGAGCGTCGACGGGGAGCTGTTTTTT.

This clonotype was counted many times. The chain links TRBV6-5 to TRBJ2-1; weak D call: TRBD2 (6 bases). The ends were cut back, 2 bases at V and 8 bases at J, with 10 bases in the middle. Germline CDR1 reads MNHEY; CDR2 reads SVGAGI. This CDR3 comprises 13 residues. The CDR3 DNA reads TGTGCCAGCAGTTACCGGCGGGGAGATGAGCAGTTCTTC. It yields the protein CASSYRRGDEQFF.

This clonotype has at least ten counts. The chain combines TRBV9 with TRBJ1-2, with D possibly matching TRBD1 (5 bases). Trimming took off 3 bases at V and 4 bases at J, with 10 bases between the two ends. The CDR3 runs to 13 residues. CDR1 and CDR2 (germline): SGDLS, YYNGEE. This CDR3 reads CASSAGRGYGYTF. For the CDR3, the DNA is TGTGCCAGCAGCGCGGGGAGGGGCTATGGCTACACCTTC.

The chain joins TRBV29-1 to TRBJ1-1; D unclear. This CDR3 has 13 residues. Per germline, CDR1 SQVTM and CDR2 ANQGSEA. V was shortened by 5 bases and J by 1 base, with 11 bases between the two germline ends. CDR3 DNA sequence: TGCAGCGTTCTCCTTAGTGGGAACACTGAAGCTTTCTTT. Protein sequence: CSVLLSGNTEAFF.

The CDR3 sequence: CASSFGTSGGEQFF. The CDR3 nucleotides read TGTGCCAGCAGCTTTGGGACTAGCGGCGGTGAGCAGTTCTTC. V and J are TRBV5-5 and TRBJ2-1; 11 nucleotides agree with TRBD2. The CDR3 consists of 14 residues. The J segment lost 9 bases and the V segment lost 2 bases, leaving 4 bases of the junction unmatched. CDR1 and CDR2 (germline): SGHKS, YYEKEE (reference sequence).